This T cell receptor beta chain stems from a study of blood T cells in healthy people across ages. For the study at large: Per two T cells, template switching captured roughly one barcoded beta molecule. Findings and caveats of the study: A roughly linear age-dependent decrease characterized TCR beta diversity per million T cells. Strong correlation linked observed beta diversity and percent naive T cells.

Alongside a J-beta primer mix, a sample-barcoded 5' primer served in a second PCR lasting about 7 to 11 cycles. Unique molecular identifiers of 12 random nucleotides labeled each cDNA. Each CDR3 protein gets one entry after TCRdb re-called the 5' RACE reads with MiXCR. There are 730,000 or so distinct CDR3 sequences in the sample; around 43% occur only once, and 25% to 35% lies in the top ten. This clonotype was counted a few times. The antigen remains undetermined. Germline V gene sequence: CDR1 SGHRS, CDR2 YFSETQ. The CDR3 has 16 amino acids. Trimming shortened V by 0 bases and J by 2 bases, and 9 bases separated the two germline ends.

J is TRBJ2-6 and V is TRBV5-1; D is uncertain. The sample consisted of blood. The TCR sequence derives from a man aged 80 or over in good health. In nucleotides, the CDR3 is TGCGCCAGCAGCTTGGACCCAGCCCCTGGGGCCAACGTCCTGACTTTC. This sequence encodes CASSLDPAPGANVLTF.